This T cell receptor beta chain was retrieved from a study of spatial heterogeneity in lung cancer (dated by TCRdb to about 2019). Describing the broader study: More beta-chain than alpha-chain transcripts were consistently detected, likely reflecting higher beta-chain transcript abundance. Both alpha and beta chains were TCR-sequenced in samples taken at surgery, namely 220 tumor regions, approximately 66 matched nontumor lung samples and approximately 58 PBMC samples. In the raw uncorrected reads, each unique combination of TCR and UMI appeared on average more than ten times. The study quantitatively compared TCR alpha and beta repertoires across multiple tumor regions, matched nontumor lung and blood in non-small cell lung cancer. The study linked features of the TCR repertoire to counts of nonsynonymous mutations, which were determined by whole-exome sequencing of tumor tissue. What the study reported, not specific to this receptor: Confirming at a functional level the hypothesis that regional TCRs recognize regional mutations was considered to require additional single-cell paired TCR alpha and beta sequencing.

Libraries were built with 5' RACE. TCRdb names NextSeq 500 as the instrument used. In the TCR library protocol, a unique molecular identifier was attached to each TCR cDNA molecule so that PCR and sequencing errors could be corrected. The paper's data handling went like this. Decombinator tools were used for TCR identification, UMI-based error correction and CDR3 extraction. TCRs above a frequency of 2 per 1,000, corresponding to the top 1% of the tumor frequency distribution, were defined as expanded. Rényi diversity was computed with the R vegan package after subsampling each repertoire 100 times to 5,000 TCRs. CDR3 similarity networks were built from amino acid triplet string-kernel similarity, connecting CDR3s with pairwise similarity above 0.82. TCRdb cleaned the public reads at Q25 with fastp, built clones with MiXCR and kept in-frame beta chains. CDR3 protein duplicates are merged, each entry listing the most common genes and DNA. These V and J calls derive from TCRdb rather than the authors' analysis. The sample table shows 7,000 or so distinct CDR3 sequences, and 4.5% to 6.5% are seen once. The top ten constitute 9% of the sample.

According to the study, the label for this sample's time point signals: sample taken at primary tumor resection. For TCR sequencing, whole RNA was extracted from tumor and nontumor lung tissue, or from cryopreserved PBMC samples, and no cell sorting was done. Donors were 72 patients with early-stage, untreated non-small cell lung cancer from the lung TRACERx cohort. A patient was chosen for TCR sequencing only when enough RNA was available from at least two tumor regions. Before selection, tumor and adjacent nontumor lung specimens were reviewed by a lung pathologist. V gives up 7 bases and J gives up 10 bases, and the segment between their germline ends measures 14 bases. The CDR3 contains 12 residues, cysteine and phenylalanine counted. The read is trimmed to its CDR3 DNA, 36 bases read in frame from base 1. The germline V gene supplies CDR1 KGHSH and CDR2 LQKENI. On this clonotype itself: Its target antigen remains unknown. The input lacks base qualities; no much larger clone sits a single base away. This beta chain lies outside the target of a library built for alpha chains; its clone size means little.

The sample was normal lung tissue next to the tumor, taken at surgery. The TCR comes from a female donor with early-stage non-small cell lung cancer. The chain is made from TRBV18 and TRBJ2-1; the D gene is tentatively TRBD1 or TRBD2, each matching 5 bases. The bases read TGTGCCAGCTGGGGACCTCAGGAGGAGCAGTTCTTC. Translated, it gives CASWGPQEEQFF.